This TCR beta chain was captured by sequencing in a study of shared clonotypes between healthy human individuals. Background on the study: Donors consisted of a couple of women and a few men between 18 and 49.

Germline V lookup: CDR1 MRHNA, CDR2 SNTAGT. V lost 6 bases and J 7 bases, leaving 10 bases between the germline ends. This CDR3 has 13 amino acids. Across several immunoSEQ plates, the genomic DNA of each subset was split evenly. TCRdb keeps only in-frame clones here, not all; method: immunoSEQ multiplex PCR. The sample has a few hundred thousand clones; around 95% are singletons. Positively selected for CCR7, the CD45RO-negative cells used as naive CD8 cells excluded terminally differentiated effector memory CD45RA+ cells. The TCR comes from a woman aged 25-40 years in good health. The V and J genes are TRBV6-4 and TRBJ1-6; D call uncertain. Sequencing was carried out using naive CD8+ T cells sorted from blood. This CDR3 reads CASRKRENSPLHF. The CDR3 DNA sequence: TGTGCCAGCAGAAAACGGGAGAATTCACCCCTCCACTTT.